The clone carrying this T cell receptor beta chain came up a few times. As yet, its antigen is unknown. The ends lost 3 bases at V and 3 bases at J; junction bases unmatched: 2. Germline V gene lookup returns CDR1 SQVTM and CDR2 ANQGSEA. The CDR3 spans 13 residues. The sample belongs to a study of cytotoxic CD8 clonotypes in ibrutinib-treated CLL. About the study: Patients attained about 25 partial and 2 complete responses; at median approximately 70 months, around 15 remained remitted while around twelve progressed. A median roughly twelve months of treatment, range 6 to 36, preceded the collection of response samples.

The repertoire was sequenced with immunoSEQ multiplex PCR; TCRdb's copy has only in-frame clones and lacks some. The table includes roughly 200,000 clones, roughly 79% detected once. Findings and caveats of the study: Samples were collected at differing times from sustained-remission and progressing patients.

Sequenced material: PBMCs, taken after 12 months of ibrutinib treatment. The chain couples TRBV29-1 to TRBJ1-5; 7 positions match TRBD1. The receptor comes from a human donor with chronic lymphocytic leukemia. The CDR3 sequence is CSVEQGDNQPQHF. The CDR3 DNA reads TGCAGCGTTGAGCAGGGGGACAATCAGCCCCAGCATTTT.